The 27 T cell receptor beta chains presented below share a single source sample, sequenced in a study of blood T cell repertoires in COVID-19. Sequenced by immunoSEQ multiplex PCR; TCRdb stores in-frame clones only, minus some. The table includes 150,000 to 200,000 clones, about 80% detected once. The specimen sequenced was peripheral blood. The receptors originated from a human donor with acute or convalescent COVID-19. The donor label of this sample is uncertain.

This chain uses TRBV11-1 with TRBJ2-5, with D possibly matching TRBD1 (6 bases). Germline CDR1 and CDR2: SGHAT and FQDESV (reference sequence). The CDR3 extends over 14 amino acids. Trimming took 1 base from V and 3 from J, leaving 9 bases between them. The CDR3 protein is CASSLGTDKETQYF. CDR3 bases: TGTGCCAGCAGCTTAGGGACAGATAAAGAGACCCAGTACTTC. The whole variable domain, filled in from reference TRBV11-1 and TRBJ2-5, reads EAEVAQSPRYKITEKSQAVAFWCDPISGHATLYWYRQILGQGPELLVQFQDESVVDDSQLPKDRFSAERLKGVDSTLKIQPAELGDSAMYLCASSLGTDKETQYFGPGTRLLVL.

This clone has only a few counts. The chain joins TRBV19 to TRBJ1-2, with 9 nucleotides matching TRBD1. V lost 3 bases and J lost 4; bases outside the gene matches: 9. The CDR3 is 16 residues long. Germline CDR1 is LNHDA and CDR2 is SQIVND (reference sequence). CDR3 protein: CASSIVGQGRIYGYTF. In DNA, the CDR3 is TGTGCCAGTAGTATCGTGGGACAGGGCAGAATCTATGGCTACACCTTC.

This chain joins TRBV3-1 (or the pseudogene TRBV3-2) and TRBJ2-2; possible D gene TRBD1, 6 bases. Germline assignment: CDR1 LGHDT and CDR2 YNNKEL (reference sequence). CDR3 length equals 17 residues. V was shortened by 1 base and J by 0 bases, with 12 bases between the two germline ends. CDR3 residues: CASSQGTAQTNTGELFF. As DNA, the CDR3 is TGTGCCAGCAGCCAAGGGACAGCGCAAACGAACACCGGGGAGCTGTTTTTT.

The V gene is TRBV29-1, the J gene TRBJ1-1; 8 positions match TRBD1. Losses at the gene ends were 2 bases for V and 2 bases for J; bases not matched to a gene: 4. The germline gives CDR1 SQVTM, CDR2 ANQGSEA. The CDR3 runs to 14 residues. In DNA, the CDR3 is TGCAGCGTTGAAACAGGGGGTGGTAACACTGAAGCTTTCTTT. Amino acids: CSVETGGGNTEAFF.

The chain employs TRBV7-9 and TRBJ2-3, with TRBD2 matching 12 bases. The CDR3 is 19 amino acids. V was clipped by 3 bases and J by 5 bases; unmatched bases: 15. CDR1 and CDR2 (germline): SEHNR, FQNEAQ (reference sequence). DNA for the CDR3: TGTGCCAGCAGCTTGACCCTAGCGGGAGGGTCTCCCCTTGGAGATACGCAGTATTTT. This gives the protein CASSLTLAGGSPLGDTQYF.

The rearrangement joins TRBV6-7 to TRBJ1-1; D may be TRBD1 (5 bases). TRBV6-7 is reported as an ORF; its role is uncertain. The CDR3 covers 12 residues. V was shortened by 7 bases and J by 6 bases, with 12 bases between the two germline ends. The CDR3 DNA reads TGTGCCAGCACTAACGGGGGGTCTGAAGCTTTCTTT. Its protein is CASTNGGSEAFF.

CDR3 amino acids: CAISARADSTDTQYF. Written as DNA, the CDR3 is TGTGCCATCAGTGCGCGGGCGGACTCCACAGATACGCAGTATTTT. The chain employs TRBV10-3 and TRBJ2-3; TRBD2 is a possible D gene (5 bases). The germline V gene has CDR1 ENHRY and CDR2 SYGVKD. The CDR3 contains 15 residues. The V end lost 4 bases, the J end lost 2 bases, and 13 bases lay between the germline ends.

The chain has TRBV15 and TRBJ2-1; D not certain. The CDR3 has 16 residues. Germline lookup yields CDR1 LNHNV and CDR2 YYDKDF (reference sequence). Trimming left V 3 bases short and J 0 bases short, with 12 bases between. The CDR3 nucleotides are TGTGCCACCAGCAGTGGTTCTACGAGCTCCTACAATGAGCAGTTCTTC. Its protein is CATSSGSTSSYNEQFF.

The genes are TRBV3-1 (or the pseudogene TRBV3-2) and TRBJ2-3, with D tentatively TRBD2 (5 bases). In germline, CDR1 is LGHDT, CDR2 YNNKEL (reference sequence). Trimming pared 4 bases from V and 7 bases from J, leaving 18 bases between. This CDR3 comprises 15 residues. CDR3 in DNA: TGTGCCAGCAGCCCAGAGCGGAACCCGGCGTATACGCAGTATTTT. Translated, it gives CASSPERNPAYTQYF.

In DNA form, the CDR3 reads TGTGCCTGGAGTGCCAGCTCCTACAATGAGCAGTTCTTC. This codes for CAWSASSYNEQFF. The chain is built from TRBV30 and TRBJ2-1; no reliable D call. Deletions cut 1 base from V and 0 bases from J, with 4 bases between. The CDR3 is made up of 13 amino acids. Germline V lookup: CDR1 GTSNPN, CDR2 SVGIG (reference sequence).

This clone was seen a handful of times. V usage is TRBV30 and J usage is TRBJ1-2, with D possibly matching TRBD1 (5 bases). CDR3 size: 13 residues. The germline V gene has CDR1 GTSNPN and CDR2 SVGIG (reference sequence). The V and J ends lost 4 bases and 6 bases respectively, with 15 bases between them. CDR3 nucleotides: TGTGCCTGGACCCTGGGGGGGGAGGATGGCTACACCTTC. As protein: CAWTLGGEDGYTF.

The CDR3 nucleotides read TGTGCCAGCAGTCCCTGGACAGGGGGTAATTCTGAAGCTTTCTTT. Amino acids: CASSPWTGGNSEAFF. The J gene is TRBJ1-1, the V gene TRBV6-5, with 10 bases lining up with TRBD1. The germline CDR1 and CDR2 sequences are MNHEY and SVGAGI. The CDR3 covers 15 residues. J was trimmed by 6 bases and V by 5 bases; bases with no gene match: 9.

This chain uses TRBV6-2 or TRBV6-3 with TRBJ2-5; 14 bases are shared with TRBD2. The CDR3 runs to 18 residues. Germline CDR1 MNHEY, CDR2 SVGEGT. Trimming cost V 6 bases and J 4 bases; bases outside gene matches: 13. The CDR3 region is CASSHLTSGGVSRETQYF. Here the CDR3 DNA reads TGTGCCAGCAGCCACCTGACTAGCGGGGGGGTGTCGAGAGAGACCCAGTACTTC.

This sequence joins TRBV19 and TRBJ1-3, with unresolved D. The CDR3 has 15 amino acids. Germline lookup yields CDR1 LNHDA and CDR2 SQIVND (reference sequence). V was cut by 1 base and J by 0 bases, with 7 bases left in between. CDR3 sequence (DNA): TGTGCCAGTAGTATAGGGCCGAACTCTGGAAACACCATATATTTT. It is translated as CASSIGPNSGNTIYF.

The chain carries TRBV30 and TRBJ1-3; D ambiguous. The CDR3 is made up of 11 amino acids. CDR1 is GTSNPN, CDR2 SVGIG, per germline (reference sequence). V lost 4 bases and J lost 7, with 8 bases in between. In DNA form, the CDR3 reads TGTGCCTGGAAAGGAGGGAACACCATATATTTT. Protein sequence: CAWKGGNTIYF. Drawing the rest from reference TRBV30 and TRBJ1-3, the complete variable domain is SQTIHQWPATLVQPVGSPLSLECTVEGTSNPNLYWYRQAAGRGLQLLFYSVGIGQISSEVPQNLSASRPQDRQFILSSKKLLLSDSGFYLCAWKGGNTIYFGEGSWLTVV.

The rearrangement joins TRBV6-6 to TRBJ2-7, with D possibly being TRBD2 (6 bases). The V and J ends lost 7 bases and 1 base respectively, with 14 bases between them. The CDR3 runs 14 residues. Germline-derived CDR1 and CDR2 are MNHNY and SVGAGI (reference sequence). This chain's CDR3 is CASTEPGVSYEQYF. The CDR3 DNA follows: TGTGCCAGCACTGAACCGGGGGTATCCTACGAGCAGTACTTC.

J is TRBJ2-2 and V is TRBV5-6, with 9 bases aligning to TRBD2. Losses at the gene ends were 4 bases for V and 7 bases for J; bases not matched to a gene: 5. Germline lookup yields CDR1 SGHDT and CDR2 YYEEEE. There are 14 residues in the CDR3. The CDR3 DNA reads as TGTGCCAGCAGCGCGGGAGGGGGCCTCGGGGAGCTGTTTTTT. It codes for CASSAGGGLGELFF.

V and J are TRBV7-9 and TRBJ2-4; the match to TRBD1 covers 7 bases. The CDR3 consists of 14 residues. Looked up from germline, CDR1 is SEHNR and CDR2 is FQNEAQ (reference sequence). The ends lost 6 bases at V and 4 bases at J; junction bases unmatched: 6. The CDR3 nucleotides are TGTGCCAGCAGTACAGGGACAGCGAAAAACATTCAGTACTTC. This sequence encodes CASSTGTAKNIQYF.

V is TRBV19 and J is TRBJ2-7; D is possibly TRBD1 (5 bases). Trimming removed 5 bases at V and 6 bases at J, with 8 bases between. This CDR3 has 11 residues. Germline V gives CDR1 LNHDA, CDR2 SQIVND (reference sequence). CDR3 nucleotides: TGTGCCAGTAGTTCCAGGGTCGAGCAGTACTTC. This encodes CASSSRVEQYF.

The chain carries TRBV25-1 and TRBJ1-6; D gene uncertain. V was clipped by 3 bases and J by 9 bases, with 15 bases between them. The germline CDR1 and CDR2 sequences are MGHDK and SYGVNS. The CDR3 length is 15 residues. CDR3 protein: CASSEYSHEASPLHF. The CDR3 DNA reads TGTGCCAGCAGTGAGTACTCCCACGAGGCTTCACCCCTCCACTTT.

This rearrangement joins TRBV5-1 to TRBJ2-2; 8 positions agree with TRBD1. The CDR3 loop spans 16 amino acids. In germline, CDR1 is SGHRS, CDR2 YFSETQ. The ends lost 1 base at V and 0 bases at J; junction bases unmatched: 2. Written as DNA, the CDR3 is TGCGCCAGCAGCTTGAACAGGGGGGCGAACACCGGGGAGCTGTTTTTT. Protein: CASSLNRGANTGELFF. The full variable domain, rest sourced from reference TRBV5-1 and TRBJ2-2, is KAGVTQTPRYLIKTRGQQVTLSCSPISGHRSVSWYQQTPGQGLQFLFEYFSETQRNKGNFPGRFSGRQFSNSRSEMNVSTLELGDSALYLCASSLNRGANTGELFFGEGSRLTVL.

In this sample, this clone turned up once. This rearrangement joins TRBV2 to TRBJ1-5; 9 bases line up with TRBD1. Germline loops: CDR1 SNHLY, CDR2 FYNNEI. Germline trimming cut 2 bases from V and 7 bases from J; bases unmatched to any gene: 9. CDR3 size: 16 residues. The CDR3 spells CASSEMAGQGNQPQHF. The CDR3 DNA sequence: TGTGCCAGCAGTGAAATGGCCGGACAGGGGAACCAGCCCCAGCATTTT.

This clone is a singleton in its sample. The rearrangement links TRBV7-8 to TRBJ1-3, with D uncertain. CDR3 length equals 17 residues. V lost 1 base to trimming and J lost 0 bases, with 13 bases between them. Germline lookup yields CDR1 SGHVS and CDR2 FQNEAQ. The CDR3 DNA reads as TGTGCCAGCAGCTTAGTAACGCAGGCCAGCTCTGGAAACACCATATATTTT. Protein product: CASSLVTQASSGNTIYF.

V gene TRBV6-1 combines with J gene TRBJ1-6; D may be TRBD1 (5 bases). Germline V gene sequence: CDR1 MNHNS, CDR2 SASEGT. The CDR3 spans 15 residues. V was trimmed by 0 bases and J by 7 bases, leaving 10 bases between them. The CDR3 DNA follows: TGTGCCAGCAGTGAAGCTCCGGCAGGGAATTCACCCCTCCACTTT. It specifies CASSEAPAGNSPLHF.

This chain joins TRBV11-1 and TRBJ2-1, with D perhaps matching TRBD1 (7 bases). Per germline, CDR1 SGHAT and CDR2 FQDESV (reference sequence). V dropped 5 bases and J dropped 12 bases, with 14 bases sitting between them. The CDR3 is 12 amino acids. The DNA of the CDR3 is TGTGCCAGCAGCGTCTATCAGGGGGGGCAGTTCTTC. Protein product: CASSVYQGGQFF. The full variable domain, in which reference TRBV11-1 and TRBJ2-1 provide the parts outside the CDR3, is EAEVAQSPRYKITEKSQAVAFWCDPISGHATLYWYRQILGQGPELLVQFQDESVVDDSQLPKDRFSAERLKGVDSTLKIQPAELGDSAMYLCASSVYQGGQFFGPGTRLTVL.

The genes are TRBV6-5 and TRBJ2-5; a weak D match, TRBD2 (6 bases). The CDR3 loop spans 12 amino acids. Germline V lookup: CDR1 MNHEY, CDR2 SVGAGI. Trimming took off 8 bases at V and 0 bases at J, with 7 bases between the two ends. CDR3 in amino acids: CASRGYQETQYF. CDR3 coding DNA: TGTGCCAGCCGGGGGTACCAAGAGACCCAGTACTTC.

V gene TRBV30 combines with J gene TRBJ1-2; the match to TRBD1 covers 9 bases. Germline V gene lookup returns CDR1 GTSNPN and CDR2 SVGIG (reference sequence). V lost 5 bases and J lost 8; bases outside the gene matches: 15. The CDR3 sequence is 15 residues long. CDR3 residues: CAWVLPGQGPRGYTF. The CDR3 DNA sequence: TGTGCCTGGGTGCTCCCGGGACAGGGACCTAGGGGCTACACCTTC.